The 11 T cell receptor beta chains reported below all come from one sample, sequenced in a study of T cell repertoires in cytomegalovirus infection. These TCRs are of unknown antigen specificity. TCRdb independently ran MiXCR on the reads; one entry per CDR3 protein. The repertoire holds roughly 80,000 distinct CDR3 sequences, with approximately 42% as singletons. Sequencing used CD8+ T cells from cultured PBMCs, obtained from culture after CMV antigen stimulation. Source of these receptors: a human donor in good health (CMV status not recorded). Some clones in this sample may be carry-over from other donors' samples.

The chain has TRBV27 and TRBJ2-1; D gene ambiguous. The germline V gene encodes CDR1 MNHEY and CDR2 SMNVEV (reference sequence). V was cut by 7 bases and J by 2 bases, with 12 bases left in between. The length of the CDR3 is 14 residues. The CDR3 region has the DNA TGTGCCAGCACCCCGACGGACCCCTACAATGAGCAGTTCTTC. It yields the protein CASTPTDPYNEQFF.

As regards this clonotype: A junction end diverges from the germline sequence, so it may reflect a read error. The chain recombines TRBV4-1 with TRBJ1-2; D remains ambiguous. CDR3 length equals 12 residues. Germline values: CDR1 MGHRA, CDR2 YSYEKL. CDR3 in amino acids: CASSLGRSGYNF. As DNA, the CDR3 is TGCGCCAGCAGCCTCGGCCGTTCTGGCTACAACTTC.

There are a few counts of this clonotype. V is TRBV7-2 and J is TRBJ2-1; 8 bases are shared with TRBD1. V lost 5 bases to trimming and J lost 2 bases; unmatched junction nucleotides: 8. The CDR3 runs to 16 residues. Germline V gives CDR1 SGHTA, CDR2 FQGNSA. The CDR3 loop is CASSPWTGMTYNEQFF. For the CDR3, the DNA is TGTGCCAGCAGCCCCTGGACAGGGATGACCTACAATGAGCAGTTCTTC. Using reference TRBV7-2 and TRBJ2-1 for the parts outside the CDR3, the full variable domain is GAGVSQSPSNKVTEKGKDVELRCDPISGHTALYWYRQSLGQGLEFLIYFQGNSAPDKSGLPSDRFSAERTGGSVSTLTIQRTQQEDSAVYLCASSPWTGMTYNEQFFGPGTRLTVL.

This clonotype was counted once. The rearrangement joins TRBV13 to TRBJ1-6; D is perhaps TRBD1 (6 bases). Per the germline V gene, CDR1 is PRHDT and CDR2 is FYEKMQ (reference sequence). The V gene lost 3 bases and the J gene lost 14 bases, with 26 bases spanning the gap. CDR3 size: 17 residues. This CDR3 is CASSFILGGHREGSLHF. The CDR3 nucleotides read TGTGCCAGCAGCTTTATCCTAGGGGGACATCGAGAGGGGTCCCTCCACTTT.

The rearrangement uses TRBV4-3 and TRBJ1-4; weak D call: TRBD1 (6 bases). CDR1 is LGHNA and CDR2 is YSLEER in the germline V gene. This CDR3 region has 16 residues. V dropped 0 bases and J dropped 6 bases, with 14 bases sitting between them. The CDR3, as DNA: TGCGCCAGCAGCCAAGATACAGGGCTGGGGGATGAAAAACTGTTTTTT. Protein product: CASSQDTGLGDEKLFF.

CDR3 sequence reads: CASSYSRASGATYNEQFF. CDR3 nucleotide sequence: TGTGCCAGCAGTTACTCGAGGGCTAGCGGGGCAACCTACAATGAGCAGTTCTTC. V gene TRBV6-2 or TRBV6-3 combines with J gene TRBJ2-1, with TRBD2 matching 9 bases. The CDR3 consists of 18 residues. The germline V gene has CDR1 MNHEY and CDR2 SVGEGT. Trimming took 0 bases from V and 2 from J; bases not matched to a gene: 8.

V and J are TRBV12-3 or TRBV12-4 and TRBJ1-1; D is unresolved. The CDR3 is 14 residues long. Between the trimmed V and J ends, which lost 3 bases and 1 base, there was a span of 9 bases. CDR3 sequence: CASSLRTANTEAFF. The CDR3, as DNA: TGTGCCAGCAGTTTGAGGACGGCGAACACTGAAGCTTTCTTT.

The rearrangement links TRBV19 to TRBJ2-4; D might be TRBD1 (6 bases). V was trimmed by 5 bases and J by 1 base, leaving 9 bases between them. The CDR3 extends over 14 amino acids. Germline V lookup: CDR1 LNHDA, CDR2 SQIVND (reference sequence). The CDR3 here is CASSEGEAKNIQYF. CDR3 nucleotides: TGTGCCAGTAGTGAGGGGGAGGCCAAAAACATTCAGTACTTC.

This chain uses TRBV4-1 with TRBJ1-2, with D tentatively TRBD1 (6 bases). There are 16 residues in the CDR3. CDR1 and CDR2 from the germline V gene are MGHRA and YSYEKL. Deletions cut 2 bases from V and 3 bases from J, with 16 bases between. CDR3 amino acids: CASSQYPRGVYYGYTF. The CDR3 DNA follows: TGCGCCAGCAGCCAATACCCGAGGGGGGTATACTATGGCTACACCTTC.

The V and J genes are TRBV4-2 and TRBJ2-3; D is ambiguous. V shed 0 bases and J shed 5 bases, with 6 bases lying between them. The germline V gene has CDR1 LGHNA and CDR2 YNFKEQ. This CDR3 region has 13 residues. DNA of the CDR3: TGTGCCAGCAGCCAAGATACGGGAGATACGCAGTATTTT. This codes for CASSQDTGDTQYF.

V gene TRBV12-3 or TRBV12-4 combines with J gene TRBJ1-1; no definite D call. Trimming pared 0 bases from V and 1 base from J, leaving 9 bases between. This CDR3 has 15 amino acids. CDR3 region: CASSLARTPNTEAFF. The CDR3 bases are TGTGCCAGCAGTTTAGCGCGAACACCGAACACTGAAGCTTTCTTT.